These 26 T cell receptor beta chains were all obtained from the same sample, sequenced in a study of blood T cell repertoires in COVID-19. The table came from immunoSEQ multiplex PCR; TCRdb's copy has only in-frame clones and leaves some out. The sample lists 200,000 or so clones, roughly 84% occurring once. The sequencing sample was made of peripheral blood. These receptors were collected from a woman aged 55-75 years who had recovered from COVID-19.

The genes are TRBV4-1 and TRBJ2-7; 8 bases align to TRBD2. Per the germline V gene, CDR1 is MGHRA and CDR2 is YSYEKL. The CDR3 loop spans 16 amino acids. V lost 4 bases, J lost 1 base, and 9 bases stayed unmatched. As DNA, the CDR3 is TGCGCCAGCAGCCGAACAAGCGGGGGCCGTTCCTACGAGCAGTACTTC. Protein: CASSRTSGGRSYEQYF.

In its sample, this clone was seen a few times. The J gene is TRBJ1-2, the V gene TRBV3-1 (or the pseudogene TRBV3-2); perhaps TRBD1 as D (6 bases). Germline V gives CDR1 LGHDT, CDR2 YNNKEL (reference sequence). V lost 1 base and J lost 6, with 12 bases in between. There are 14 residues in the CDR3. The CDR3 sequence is CASSQAIQGDGYTF. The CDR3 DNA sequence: TGTGCCAGCAGCCAAGCTATACAGGGTGATGGCTACACCTTC.

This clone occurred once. The CDR3: CSVLNTDSNQPQHF. The CDR3, as DNA: TGCAGCGTTCTAAATACAGATAGCAATCAGCCCCAGCATTTT. This sequence joins TRBV29-1 and TRBJ1-5; D unclear. The germline V gene has CDR1 SQVTM and CDR2 ANQGSEA. V was pared by 5 bases and J by 0 bases, with 11 bases between. This CDR3 has 14 amino acids.

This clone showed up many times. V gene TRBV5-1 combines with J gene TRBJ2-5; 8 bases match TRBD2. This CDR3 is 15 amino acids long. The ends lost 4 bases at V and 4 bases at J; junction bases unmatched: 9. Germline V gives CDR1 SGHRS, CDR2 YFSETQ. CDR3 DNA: TGCGCCAGCAGCCTGGCGGGGAGCGGGGGAGAGACCCAGTACTTC. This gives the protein CASSLAGSGGETQYF.

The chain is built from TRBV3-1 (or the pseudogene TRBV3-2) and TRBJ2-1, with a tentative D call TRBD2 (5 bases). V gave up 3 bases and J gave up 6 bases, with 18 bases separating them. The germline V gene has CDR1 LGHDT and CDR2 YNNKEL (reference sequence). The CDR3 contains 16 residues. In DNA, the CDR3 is TGTGCCAGCAGCCACCCCTCTGGAGGCCGTGGCAATGAGCAGTTCTTC. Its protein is CASSHPSGGRGNEQFF.

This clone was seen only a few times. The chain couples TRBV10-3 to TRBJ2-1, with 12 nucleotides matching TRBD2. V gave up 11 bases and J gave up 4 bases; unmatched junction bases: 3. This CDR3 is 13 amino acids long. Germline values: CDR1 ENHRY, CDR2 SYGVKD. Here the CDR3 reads CACTSGGYNEQFF. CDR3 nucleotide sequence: TGTGCCTGTACTAGCGGGGGGTACAATGAGCAGTTCTTC.

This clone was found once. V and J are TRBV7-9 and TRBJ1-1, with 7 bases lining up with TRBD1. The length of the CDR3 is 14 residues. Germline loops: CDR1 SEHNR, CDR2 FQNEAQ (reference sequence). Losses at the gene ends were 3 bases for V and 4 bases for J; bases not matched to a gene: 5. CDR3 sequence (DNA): TGTGCCAGCAGCTTGAGTCAGGGGGGCACTGAAGCTTTCTTT. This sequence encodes CASSLSQGGTEAFF.

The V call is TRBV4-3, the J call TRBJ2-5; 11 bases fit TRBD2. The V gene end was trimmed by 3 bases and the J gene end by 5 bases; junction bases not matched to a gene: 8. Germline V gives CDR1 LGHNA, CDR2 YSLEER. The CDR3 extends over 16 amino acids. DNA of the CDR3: TGCGCCAGCAGCCAGTTTAGCGGGGGGGCCGGGGAGACCCAGTACTTC. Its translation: CASSQFSGGAGETQYF.

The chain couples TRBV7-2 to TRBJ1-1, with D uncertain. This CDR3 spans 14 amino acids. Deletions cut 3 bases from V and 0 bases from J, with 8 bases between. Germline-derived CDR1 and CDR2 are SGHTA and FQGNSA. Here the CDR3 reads CASSLGLMNTEAFF. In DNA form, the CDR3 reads TGTGCCAGCAGCTTGGGCCTTATGAACACTGAAGCTTTCTTT. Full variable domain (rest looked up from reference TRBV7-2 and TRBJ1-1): GAGVSQSPSNKVTEKGKDVELRCDPISGHTALYWYRQSLGQGLEFLIYFQGNSAPDKSGLPSDRFSAERTGGSVSTLTIQRTQQEDSAVYLCASSLGLMNTEAFFGQGTRLTVV.

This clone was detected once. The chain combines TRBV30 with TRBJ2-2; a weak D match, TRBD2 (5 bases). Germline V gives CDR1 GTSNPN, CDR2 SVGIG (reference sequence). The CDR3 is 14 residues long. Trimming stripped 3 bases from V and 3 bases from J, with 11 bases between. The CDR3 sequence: CAWRGLYYTGELFF. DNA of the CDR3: TGTGCCTGGAGAGGACTGTACTACACCGGGGAGCTGTTTTTT.

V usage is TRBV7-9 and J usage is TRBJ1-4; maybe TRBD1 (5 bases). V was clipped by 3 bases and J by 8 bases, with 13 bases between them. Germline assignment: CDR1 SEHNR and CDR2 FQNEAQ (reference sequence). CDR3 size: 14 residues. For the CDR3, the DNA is TGTGCCAGCAGCTTCAGGGCAGCGGGGGAAAAACTGTTTTTT. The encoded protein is CASSFRAAGEKLFF.

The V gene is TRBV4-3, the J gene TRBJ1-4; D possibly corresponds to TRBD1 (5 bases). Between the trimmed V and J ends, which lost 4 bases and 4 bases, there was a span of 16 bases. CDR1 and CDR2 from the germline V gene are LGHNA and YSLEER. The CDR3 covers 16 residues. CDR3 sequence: CASSPRLGGDNEKLFF. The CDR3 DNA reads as TGCGCCAGCAGCCCAAGATTGGGGGGAGATAATGAAAAACTGTTTTTT.

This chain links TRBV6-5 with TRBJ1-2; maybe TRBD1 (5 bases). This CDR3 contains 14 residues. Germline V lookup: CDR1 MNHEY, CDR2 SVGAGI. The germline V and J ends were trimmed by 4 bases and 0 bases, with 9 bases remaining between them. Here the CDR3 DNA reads TGTGCCAGCAGTTTAGACAGAACTAACTATGGCTACACCTTC. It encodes CASSLDRTNYGYTF.

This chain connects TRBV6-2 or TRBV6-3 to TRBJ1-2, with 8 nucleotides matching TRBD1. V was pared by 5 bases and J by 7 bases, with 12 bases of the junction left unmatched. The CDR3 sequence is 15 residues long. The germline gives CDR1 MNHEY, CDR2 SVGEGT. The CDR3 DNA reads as TGTGCCAGCAGTCCCTACAGGGGGTTGATAGGTGGCTACACCTTC. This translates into CASSPYRGLIGGYTF.

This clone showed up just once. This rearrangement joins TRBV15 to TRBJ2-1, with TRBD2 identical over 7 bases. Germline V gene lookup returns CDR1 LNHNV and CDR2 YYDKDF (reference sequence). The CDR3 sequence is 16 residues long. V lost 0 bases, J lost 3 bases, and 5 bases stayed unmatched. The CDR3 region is CATSRDGPSGYNEQFF. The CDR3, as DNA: TGTGCCACCAGCAGAGATGGTCCTAGCGGCTACAATGAGCAGTTCTTC.

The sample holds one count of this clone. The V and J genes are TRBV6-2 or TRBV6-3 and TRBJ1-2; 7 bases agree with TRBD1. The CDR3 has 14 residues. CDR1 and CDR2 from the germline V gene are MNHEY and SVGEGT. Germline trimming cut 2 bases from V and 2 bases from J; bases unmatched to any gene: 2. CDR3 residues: CASSYTGQNYGYTF. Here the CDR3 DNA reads TGTGCCAGCAGTTACACGGGACAGAACTATGGCTACACCTTC.

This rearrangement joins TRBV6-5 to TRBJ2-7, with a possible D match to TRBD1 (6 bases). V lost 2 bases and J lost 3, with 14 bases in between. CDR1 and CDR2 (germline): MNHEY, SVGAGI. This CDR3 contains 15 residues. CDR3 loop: CASSYGGGPGYEQYF. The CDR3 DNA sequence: TGTGCCAGCAGTTACGGTGGGGGCCCGGGCTACGAGCAGTACTTC.

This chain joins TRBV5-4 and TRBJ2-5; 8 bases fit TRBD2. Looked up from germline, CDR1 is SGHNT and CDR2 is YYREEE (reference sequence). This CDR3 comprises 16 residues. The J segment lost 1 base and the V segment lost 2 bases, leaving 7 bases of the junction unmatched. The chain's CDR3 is CASSFSSRGVQETQYF. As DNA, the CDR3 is TGTGCCAGCAGCTTCTCTTCGCGGGGGGTCCAAGAGACCCAGTACTTC.

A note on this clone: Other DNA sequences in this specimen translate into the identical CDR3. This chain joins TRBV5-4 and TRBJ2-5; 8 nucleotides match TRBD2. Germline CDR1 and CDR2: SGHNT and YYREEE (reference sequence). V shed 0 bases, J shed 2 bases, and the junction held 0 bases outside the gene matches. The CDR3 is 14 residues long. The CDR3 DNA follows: TGTGCCAGCAGCTTGGGCGGGGGGCAAGAGACCCAGTACTTC. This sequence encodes CASSLGGGQETQYF.

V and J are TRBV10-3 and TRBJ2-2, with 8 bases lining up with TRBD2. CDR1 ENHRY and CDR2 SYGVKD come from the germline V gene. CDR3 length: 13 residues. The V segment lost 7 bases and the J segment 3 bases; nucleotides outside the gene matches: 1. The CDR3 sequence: CAIKGLDTGELFF. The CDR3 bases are TGTGCCATCAAGGGACTAGACACCGGGGAGCTGTTTTTT.

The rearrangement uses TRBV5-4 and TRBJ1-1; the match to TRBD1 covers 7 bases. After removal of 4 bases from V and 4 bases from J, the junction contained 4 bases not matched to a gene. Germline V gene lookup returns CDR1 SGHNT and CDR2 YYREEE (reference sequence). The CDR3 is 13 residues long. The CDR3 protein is CASSVAGGTEAFF. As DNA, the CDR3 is TGTGCCAGCAGCGTCGCAGGGGGCACTGAAGCTTTCTTT.

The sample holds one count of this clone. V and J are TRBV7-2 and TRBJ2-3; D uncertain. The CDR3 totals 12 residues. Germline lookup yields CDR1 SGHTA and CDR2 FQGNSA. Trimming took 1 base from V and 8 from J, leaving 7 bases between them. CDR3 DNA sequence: TGTGCCAGCAGCTTAGATCCCGGTACGCAGTATTTT. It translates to CASSLDPGTQYF.

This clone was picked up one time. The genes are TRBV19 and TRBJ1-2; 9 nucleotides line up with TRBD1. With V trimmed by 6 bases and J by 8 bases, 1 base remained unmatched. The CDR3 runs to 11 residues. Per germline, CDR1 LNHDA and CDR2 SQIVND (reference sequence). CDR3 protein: CASRTGGGYTF. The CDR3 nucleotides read TGTGCCAGTAGGACAGGGGGGGGCTACACCTTC.

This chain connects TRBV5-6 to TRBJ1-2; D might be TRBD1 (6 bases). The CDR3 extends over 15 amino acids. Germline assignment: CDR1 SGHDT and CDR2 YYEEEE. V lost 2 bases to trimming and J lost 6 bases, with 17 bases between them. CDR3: CASSLQSQGLDGYTF. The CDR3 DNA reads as TGTGCCAGCAGCTTACAAAGTCAGGGGCTAGATGGCTACACCTTC.

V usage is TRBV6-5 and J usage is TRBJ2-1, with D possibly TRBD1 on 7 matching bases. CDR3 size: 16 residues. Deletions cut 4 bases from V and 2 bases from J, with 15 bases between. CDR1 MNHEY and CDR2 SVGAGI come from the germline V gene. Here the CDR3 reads CASSSRQGGTYNEQFF. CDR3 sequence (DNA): TGTGCCAGCAGTTCCCGACAGGGAGGCACCTACAATGAGCAGTTCTTC.

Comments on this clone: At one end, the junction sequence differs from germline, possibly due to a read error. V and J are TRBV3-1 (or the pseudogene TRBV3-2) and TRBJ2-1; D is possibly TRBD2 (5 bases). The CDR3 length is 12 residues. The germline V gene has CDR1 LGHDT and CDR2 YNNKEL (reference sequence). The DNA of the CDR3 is TGTGCCAGCAGCCAGTCGGGATCTGCCGGGGTCTTC. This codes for CASSQSGSAGVF.